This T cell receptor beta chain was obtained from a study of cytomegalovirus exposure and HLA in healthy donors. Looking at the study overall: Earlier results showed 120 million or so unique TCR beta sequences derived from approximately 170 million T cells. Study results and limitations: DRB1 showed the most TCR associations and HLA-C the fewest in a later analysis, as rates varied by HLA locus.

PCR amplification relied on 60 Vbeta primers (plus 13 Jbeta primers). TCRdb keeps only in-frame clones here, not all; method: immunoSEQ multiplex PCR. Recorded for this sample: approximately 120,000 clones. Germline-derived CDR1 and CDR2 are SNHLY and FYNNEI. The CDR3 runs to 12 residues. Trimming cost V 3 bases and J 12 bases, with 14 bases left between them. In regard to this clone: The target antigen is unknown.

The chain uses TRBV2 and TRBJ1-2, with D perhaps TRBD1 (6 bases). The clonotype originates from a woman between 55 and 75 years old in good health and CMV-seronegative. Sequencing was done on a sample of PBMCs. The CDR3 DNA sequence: TGTGCCAGCAGTGACAGGACAGCTAACAACACCTTC. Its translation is CASSDRTANNTF.